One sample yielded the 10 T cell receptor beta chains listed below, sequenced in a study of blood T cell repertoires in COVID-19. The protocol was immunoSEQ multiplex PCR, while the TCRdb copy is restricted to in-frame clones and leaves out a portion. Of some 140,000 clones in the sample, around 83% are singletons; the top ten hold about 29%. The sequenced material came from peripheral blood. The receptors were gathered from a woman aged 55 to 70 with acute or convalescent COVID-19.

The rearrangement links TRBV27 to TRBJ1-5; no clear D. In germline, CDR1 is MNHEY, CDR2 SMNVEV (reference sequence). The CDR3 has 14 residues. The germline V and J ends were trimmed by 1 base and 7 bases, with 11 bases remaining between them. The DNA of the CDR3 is TGTGCCAGCAGTTTATATGCTGGCAGGCAGCCCCAGCATTTT. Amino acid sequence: CASSLYAGRQPQHF.

In DNA, the CDR3 is TGTGCCAGCAGTGACTTGACAGGGAAGAGCCGACTTTCCTATAATTCACCCCTCCACTTT. Translated, it gives CASSDLTGKSRLSYNSPLHF. This chain links TRBV6-1 with TRBJ1-6; 7 positions agree with TRBD1. From germline, CDR1 is MNHNS and CDR2 SASEGT. V shed 3 bases, J shed 1 base, and the junction held 15 bases outside the gene matches. This CDR3 is 20 amino acids long.

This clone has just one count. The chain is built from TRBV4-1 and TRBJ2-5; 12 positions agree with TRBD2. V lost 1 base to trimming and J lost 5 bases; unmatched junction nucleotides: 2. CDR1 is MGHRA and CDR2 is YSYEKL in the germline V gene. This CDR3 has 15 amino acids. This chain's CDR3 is CASSQGLAGGETQYF. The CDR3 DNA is TGCGCCAGCAGCCAAGGTCTAGCGGGGGGGGAGACCCAGTACTTC.

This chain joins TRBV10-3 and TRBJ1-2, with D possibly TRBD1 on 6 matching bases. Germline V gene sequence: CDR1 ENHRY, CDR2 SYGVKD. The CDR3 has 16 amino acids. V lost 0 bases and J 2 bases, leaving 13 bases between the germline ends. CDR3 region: CAISESGQGHNYGYTF. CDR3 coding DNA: TGTGCCATCAGTGAGTCGGGTCAGGGGCACAACTATGGCTACACCTTC.

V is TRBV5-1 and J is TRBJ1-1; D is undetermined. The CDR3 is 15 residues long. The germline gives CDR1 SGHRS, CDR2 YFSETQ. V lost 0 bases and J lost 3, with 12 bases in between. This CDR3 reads CASSLDPDADTEAFF. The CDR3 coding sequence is TGCGCCAGCAGCTTGGACCCAGATGCGGACACTGAAGCTTTCTTT.

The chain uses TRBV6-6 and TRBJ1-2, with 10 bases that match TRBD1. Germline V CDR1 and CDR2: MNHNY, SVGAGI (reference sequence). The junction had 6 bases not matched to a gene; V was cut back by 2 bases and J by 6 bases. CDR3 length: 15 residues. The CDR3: CASSYRDRGSDGYTF. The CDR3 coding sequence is TGTGCCAGCAGTTACAGGGACAGGGGATCGGATGGCTACACCTTC.

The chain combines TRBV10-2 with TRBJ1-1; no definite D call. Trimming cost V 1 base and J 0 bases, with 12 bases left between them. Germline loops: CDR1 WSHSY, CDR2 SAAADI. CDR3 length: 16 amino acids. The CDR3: CASSEWSTQMNTEAFF. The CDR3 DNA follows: TGCGCCAGCAGTGAGTGGTCTACCCAAATGAACACTGAAGCTTTCTTT.

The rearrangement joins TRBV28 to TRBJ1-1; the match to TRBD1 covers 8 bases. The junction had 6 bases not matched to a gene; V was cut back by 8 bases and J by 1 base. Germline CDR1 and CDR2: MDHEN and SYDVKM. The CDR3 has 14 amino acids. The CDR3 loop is CASQPGQGNTEAFF. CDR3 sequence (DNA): TGTGCCAGCCAACCCGGACAGGGGAACACTGAAGCTTTCTTT.

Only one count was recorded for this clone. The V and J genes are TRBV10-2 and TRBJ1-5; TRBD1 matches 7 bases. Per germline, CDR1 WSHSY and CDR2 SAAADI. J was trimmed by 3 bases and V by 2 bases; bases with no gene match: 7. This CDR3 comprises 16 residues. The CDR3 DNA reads TGCGCCAGCAGTGAGGGGCTGACAGGGAACAATCAGCCCCAGCATTTT. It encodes CASSEGLTGNNQPQHF.

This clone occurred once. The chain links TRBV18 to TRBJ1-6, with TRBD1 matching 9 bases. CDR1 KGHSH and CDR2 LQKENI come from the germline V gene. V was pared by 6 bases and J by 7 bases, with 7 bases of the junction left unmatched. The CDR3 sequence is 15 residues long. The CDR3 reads CASSAGTGRNSPLHF. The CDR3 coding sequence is TGTGCCAGCTCCGCTGGGACAGGGCGAAATTCACCCCTCCACTTT.